This TCR beta chain was observed in a study of T cells of healthy individuals. MiXCR, run by TCRdb on the 5' RACE reads, gives a single entry per CDR3 protein. The sample includes approximately 52,000 distinct CDR3 sequences, roughly 14% seen only once; the top ten take around 16%. This clonotype showed up just a few times. This CDR3 comprises 16 residues. The germline gives CDR1 LGHDT, CDR2 YNNKEL (reference sequence). V was clipped by 1 base and J by 4 bases, with 17 bases between them. This sequence joins TRBV3-1 and TRBJ2-7, with D perhaps given as TRBD1 or TRBD2 (6 bases each). The clonotype was recovered from a human donor in good health. The CDR3 sequence: CASSQGEWGARYEQYF. DNA of the CDR3: TGTGCCAGCAGCCAAGGGGAGTGGGGGGCGCGGTACGAGCAGTACTTC.